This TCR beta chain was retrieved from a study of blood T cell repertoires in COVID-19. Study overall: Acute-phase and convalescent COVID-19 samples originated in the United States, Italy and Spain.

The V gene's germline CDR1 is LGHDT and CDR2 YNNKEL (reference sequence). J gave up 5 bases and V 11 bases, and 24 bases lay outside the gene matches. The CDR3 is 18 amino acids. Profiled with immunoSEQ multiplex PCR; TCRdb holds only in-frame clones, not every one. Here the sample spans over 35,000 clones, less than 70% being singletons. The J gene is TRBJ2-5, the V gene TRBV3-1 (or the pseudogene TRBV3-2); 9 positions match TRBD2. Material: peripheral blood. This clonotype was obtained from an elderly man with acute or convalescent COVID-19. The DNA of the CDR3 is TGTGCCCGCCGCCCCCCCCGCGGGGGGGGGCGGGGGGTTGAGACCCAGTACTTC. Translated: CARRPPRGGGRGVETQYF.